The sample holds a few counts of the clone carrying this TCR beta chain. The antigen is not known. The data originate from a study of regulatory T cells in long-lasting Graves disease. Looking at the study overall: Positive TSH receptor antibodies alongside over 5 years of antithyroid drugs were what marked Graves' disease as persistent.

V was pared by 6 bases and J by 4 bases, with 11 bases of the junction left unmatched. Germline CDR1 SEHNR, CDR2 FQNEAQ (reference sequence). The CDR3 consists of 17 residues. Study-wide results and limits: Persistent disease showed a preference for TRBV28, TRBJ1-2 and TRBJ2-5.

To make TCR beta libraries, researchers used iRepertoire HTBI primers and Arm-PCR of CDR3 regions. One entry per CDR3 protein, called by TCRdb with MiXCR from the multiplex PCR reads. The sample includes 420,000 or so distinct CDR3 sequences, around a quarter of them seen just once. Indicated time point: persistent/refractory GD, antithyroid drugs over 5 years with positive TRAb. RNA extracted from PBMCs served as the sequencing template. The receptor was isolated from a female donor with Graves disease. The sequencing here drew on peripheral blood mononuclear cells (PBMCs), taken when the disease was refractory, from a patient treated with antithyroid drugs. The chain employs TRBV7-9 and TRBJ2-6; 8 bases line up with TRBD1. The CDR3 region has the DNA TGTGCCAGCAGAGACGACAGGGGTTATTCCGGGGCCAACGTCCTGACTTTC. As protein: CASRDDRGYSGANVLTF.